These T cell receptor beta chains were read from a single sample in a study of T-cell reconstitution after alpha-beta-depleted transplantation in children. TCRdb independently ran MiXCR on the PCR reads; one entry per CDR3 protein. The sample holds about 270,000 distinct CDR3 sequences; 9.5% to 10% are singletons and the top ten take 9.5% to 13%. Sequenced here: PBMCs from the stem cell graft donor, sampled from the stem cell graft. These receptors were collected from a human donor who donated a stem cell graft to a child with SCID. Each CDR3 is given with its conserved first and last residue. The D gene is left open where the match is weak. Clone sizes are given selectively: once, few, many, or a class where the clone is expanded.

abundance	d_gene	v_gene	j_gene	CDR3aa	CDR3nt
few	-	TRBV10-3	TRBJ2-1	CAISESIGDPYNEQFF	TGTGCCATCAGTGAGTCTATCGGGGACCCCTACAATGAGCAGTTCTTC
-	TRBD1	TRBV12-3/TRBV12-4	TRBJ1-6	CASSLVAGGGNSPLHF	TGTGCCAGCAGTTTAGTGGCAGGGGGCGGTAATTCACCCCTCCACTTT
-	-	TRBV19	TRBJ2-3	CASSIVLTDTQYF	TGTGCCAGTAGTATAGTGCTTACAGATACGCAGTATTTT
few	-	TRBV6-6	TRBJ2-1	CASSYREDEQFF	TGTGCCAGCAGTTACAGGGAGGATGAGCAGTTCTTC
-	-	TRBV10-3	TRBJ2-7	CAISGGGGSSYEQYF	TGTGCCATCAGCGGGGGAGGGGGAAGCTCCTACGAGCAGTACTTC
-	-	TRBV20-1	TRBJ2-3	CSAPGPKDTQYF	TGCAGTGCCCCGGGCCCAAAAGATACGCAGTATTTT
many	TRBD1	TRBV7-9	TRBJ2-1	CASSSGDRGLWNEQFF	TGTGCCAGCAGCTCAGGTGACAGGGGGCTCTGGAATGAGCAGTTCTTC
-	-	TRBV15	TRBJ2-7	CATSRSQFAHEQYF	TGTGCCACCAGCAGGTCTCAGTTCGCCCACGAGCAGTACTTC
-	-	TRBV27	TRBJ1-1	CASTPDGAVNTEAFF	TGTGCCAGCACCCCCGACGGGGCGGTGAACACTGAAGCTTTCTTT
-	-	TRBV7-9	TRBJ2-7	CASSPSGPFYEQYF	TGTGCCAGCAGTCCATCCGGACCTTTCTACGAGCAGTACTTC
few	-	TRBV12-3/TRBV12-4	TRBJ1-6	CASSPSLRQANSPLHF	TGTGCCAGCAGTCCCAGCCTGAGACAGGCGAATTCACCCCTCCACTTT
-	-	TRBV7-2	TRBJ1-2	CASSLVERLTYGYTF	TGTGCCAGCAGCTTAGTAGAACGATTGACCTATGGCTACACCTTC
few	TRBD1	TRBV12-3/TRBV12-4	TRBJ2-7	CASTGQGTYEQYF	TGTGCCAGCACGGGACAGGGTACCTACGAGCAGTACTTC
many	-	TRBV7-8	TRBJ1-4	CASSFDRTNEKLFF	TGTGCCAGCAGCTTCGACAGGACTAATGAAAAACTGTTTTTT
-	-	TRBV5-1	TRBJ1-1	CASSLGPMNTEAFF	TGCGCCAGCAGCTTGGGCCCCATGAACACTGAAGCTTTCTTT
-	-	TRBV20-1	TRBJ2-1	CSAVRDTGTYNEQFF	TGCAGTGCCGTACGGGACACAGGGACCTACAATGAGCAGTTCTTC
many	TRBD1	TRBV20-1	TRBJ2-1	CSAPTHIFSGQGSNEQFF	TGCAGTGCCCCGACACATATCTTTTCGGGACAGGGCTCTAATGAGCAGTTCTTC
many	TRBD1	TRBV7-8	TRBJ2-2	CASSSGQPAGELFF	TGTGCCAGCAGCTCGGGACAGCCGGCGGGGGAGCTGTTTTTT
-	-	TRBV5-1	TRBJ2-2	CASSETTANTGELFF	TGCGCCAGCAGCGAAACCACAGCGAACACCGGGGAGCTGTTTTTT
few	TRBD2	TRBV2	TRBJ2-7	CASSPAGGGEQYF	TGTGCCAGCTCCCCCGCGGGGGGCGGGGAGCAGTACTTC
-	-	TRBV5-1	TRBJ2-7	CASRNFGEREQYF	TGCGCCAGCAGAAATTTCGGAGAGCGGGAGCAGTACTTC
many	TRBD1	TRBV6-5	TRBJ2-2	CASSYPGDSAGELFF	TGTGCCAGCAGTTACCCTGGGGACAGCGCCGGGGAGCTGTTTTTT
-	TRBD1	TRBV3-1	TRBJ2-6	CASSQDTGALSGANVLTF	TGTGCCAGCAGCCAAGACACAGGGGCGCTCTCTGGGGCCAACGTCCTGACTTTC
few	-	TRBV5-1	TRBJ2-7	CASSLSGQPPLYF	TGCGCCAGCAGTTTAAGCGGACAGCCCCCTTTGTACTTC
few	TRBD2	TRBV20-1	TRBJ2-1	CSARDRDVGGGEQFF	TGCAGTGCTAGAGATCGGGACGTGGGGGGGGGTGAGCAGTTCTTC
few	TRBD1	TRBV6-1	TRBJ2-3	CASSGTANTDTQYF	TGTGCCAGCTCGGGGACAGCTAACACAGATACGCAGTATTTT
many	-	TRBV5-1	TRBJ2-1	CASSSRVAYNEQFF	TGCGCCAGCAGCTCACGTGTGGCCTACAATGAGCAGTTCTTC
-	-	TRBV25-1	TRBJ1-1	CASSEFGSTEAFF	TGTGCCAGCAGTGAATTTGGGTCCACTGAAGCTTTCTTT
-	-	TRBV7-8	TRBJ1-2	CASSPRATHYGYTF	TGTGCCAGCAGTCCAAGGGCGACACACTATGGCTACACCTTC
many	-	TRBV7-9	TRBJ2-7	CASQGHYEQYF	TGTGCCAGCCAGGGGCATTACGAGCAGTACTTC
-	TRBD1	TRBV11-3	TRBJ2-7	CASSPGQGDEQYF	TGTGCCAGCAGCCCAGGACAGGGTGACGAGCAGTACTTC
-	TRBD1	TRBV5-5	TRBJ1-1	CASSFGRQGRTEAFF	TGTGCCAGCAGCTTTGGTCGACAGGGACGGACTGAAGCTTTCTTT
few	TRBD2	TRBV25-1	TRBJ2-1	CASSERGELVPYNEQFF	TGTGCCAGCAGTGAACGGGGGGAATTGGTCCCTTACAATGAGCAGTTCTTC
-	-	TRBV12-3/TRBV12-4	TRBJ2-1	CASTAQGNSYNEQFF	TGTGCCAGCACCGCTCAGGGTAACTCCTACAATGAGCAGTTCTTC
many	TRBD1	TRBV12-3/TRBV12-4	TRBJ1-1	CASRPRQGMNTEAFF	TGTGCCAGCAGACCTCGACAGGGGATGAACACTGAAGCTTTCTTT
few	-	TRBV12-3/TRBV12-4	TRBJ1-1	CASSSYSIEAFF	TGTGCCAGCAGTTCCTATAGTATCGAAGCTTTCTTT
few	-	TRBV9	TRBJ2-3	CASSVVDSTDTQYF	TGTGCCAGCAGCGTAGTCGACAGCACAGATACGCAGTATTTT
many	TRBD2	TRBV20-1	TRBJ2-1	CSASTTSGEFEQFF	TGCAGTGCTTCTACGACTAGCGGGGAATTTGAGCAGTTCTTC
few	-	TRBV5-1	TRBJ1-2	CASSLEGNPVAGYTF	TGCGCCAGCAGCTTGGAGGGCAACCCTGTAGCCGGCTACACCTTC
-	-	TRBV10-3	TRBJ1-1	CAISDQGNTEAFF	TGTGCCATCAGTGACCAGGGGAACACTGAAGCTTTCTTT
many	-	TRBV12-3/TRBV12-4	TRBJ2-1	CASSLGSQGYNEQFF	TGTGCCAGCAGTTTAGGAAGTCAGGGCTACAATGAGCAGTTCTTC
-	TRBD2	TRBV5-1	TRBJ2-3	CASSSGLAGGSSYTTDTQYF	TGCGCCAGCAGCAGTGGACTAGCGGGGGGCTCCTCTTACACCACAGATACGCAGTATTTT
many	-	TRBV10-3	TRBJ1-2	CAISPLGTPNYGYTF	TGTGCCATCAGTCCACTCGGGACGCCCAACTATGGCTACACCTTC
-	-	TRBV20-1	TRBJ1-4	CSAPVVQNEKLFF	TGCAGTGCCCCCGTGGTGCAAAATGAAAAACTGTTTTTT
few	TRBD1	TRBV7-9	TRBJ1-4	CASSLDRRGEKLFF	TGTGCCAGCAGCTTGGACAGGAGAGGGGAAAAACTGTTTTTT
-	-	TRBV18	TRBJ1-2	CASSPDAQGNYGYTF	TGTGCCAGCTCACCTGACGCTCAGGGCAACTATGGCTACACCTTC
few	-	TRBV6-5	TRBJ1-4	CASGAGEGEKLFF	TGTGCCAGCGGGGCCGGGGAGGGAGAAAAACTGTTTTTT
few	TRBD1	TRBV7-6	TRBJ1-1	CASSLAGQGSTEAFF	TGTGCCAGCAGCTTAGCCGGACAGGGGAGCACTGAAGCTTTCTTT
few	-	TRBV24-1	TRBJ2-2	CATSDARQGSGELFF	TGTGCCACCAGTGACGCCAGGCAGGGGTCCGGGGAGCTGTTTTTT
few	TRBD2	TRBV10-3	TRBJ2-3	CAISESSGGNTDTQYF	TGTGCCATCAGTGAGTCTAGCGGGGGAAACACAGATACGCAGTATTTT
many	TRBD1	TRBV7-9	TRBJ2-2	CASSFATGHTGELFF	TGTGCCAGCAGCTTCGCGACAGGGCACACCGGGGAGCTGTTTTTT
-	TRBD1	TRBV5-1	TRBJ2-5	CASSLGGQAQETQYF	TGCGCCAGCAGCTTGGGTGGACAGGCACAAGAGACCCAGTACTTC
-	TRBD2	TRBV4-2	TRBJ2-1	CASSPIAGGLPNEQFF	TGTGCCAGCAGCCCTATAGCGGGGGGGCTTCCAAATGAGCAGTTCTTC
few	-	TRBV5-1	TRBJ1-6	CASRGTRANSPLHF	TGCGCCAGCAGGGGAACTAGGGCTAATTCACCCCTCCACTTT
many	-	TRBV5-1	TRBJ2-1	CASSFFPADPSRQFF	TGCGCCAGCAGCTTCTTCCCAGCGGACCCATCCAGGCAGTTCTTC